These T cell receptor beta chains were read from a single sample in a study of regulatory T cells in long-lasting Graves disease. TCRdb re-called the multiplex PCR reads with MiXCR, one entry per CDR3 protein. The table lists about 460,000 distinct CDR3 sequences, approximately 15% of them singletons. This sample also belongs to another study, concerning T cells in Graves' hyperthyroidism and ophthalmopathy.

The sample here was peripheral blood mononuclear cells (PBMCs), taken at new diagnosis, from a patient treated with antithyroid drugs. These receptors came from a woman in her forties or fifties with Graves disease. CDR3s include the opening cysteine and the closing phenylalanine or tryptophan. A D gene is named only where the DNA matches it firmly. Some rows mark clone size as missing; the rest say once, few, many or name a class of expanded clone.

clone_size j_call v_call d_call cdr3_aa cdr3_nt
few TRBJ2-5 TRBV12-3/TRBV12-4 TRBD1 CASTRGRDETQYF TGTGCCAGCACTAGGGGGCGAGACGAGACCCAGTACTTC
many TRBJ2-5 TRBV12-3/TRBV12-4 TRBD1 CASSWRTGPFQETQYF TGTGCCAGCAGTTGGAGGACAGGGCCATTCCAAGAGACCCAGTACTTC
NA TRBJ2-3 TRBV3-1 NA CASSQARATDTQYF TGTGCCAGCAGCCAGGCCCGAGCCACAGATACGCAGTATTTT
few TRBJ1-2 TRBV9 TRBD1 CASSPWTGGGYGYTF TGTGCCAGCAGCCCTTGGACAGGGGGAGGCTATGGCTACACCTTC
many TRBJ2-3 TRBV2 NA CASSELRDFFTDTQYF TGTGCCAGCAGTGAATTAAGGGACTTCTTCACAGATACGCAGTATTTT
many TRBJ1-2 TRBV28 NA CASSFGSLLGYTF TGTGCCAGCAGTTTCGGCAGTCTTTTGGGCTACACCTTC
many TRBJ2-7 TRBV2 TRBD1 CASSKGGGQVYEQYF TGTGCCAGCAGTAAGGGTGGAGGACAGGTATACGAGCAGTACTTC
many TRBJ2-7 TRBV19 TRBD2 CASSIQLAGYEQYF TGTGCCAGTAGTATACAACTAGCGGGCTACGAGCAGTACTTC
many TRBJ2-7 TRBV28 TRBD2 CASSLTSGRYYEQYF TGTGCCAGCAGTTTGACTAGCGGGAGGTACTACGAGCAGTACTTC
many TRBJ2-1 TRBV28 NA CASSLLPLGRNEQFF TGTGCCAGCAGTTTATTGCCCCTCGGTCGCAATGAGCAGTTCTTC
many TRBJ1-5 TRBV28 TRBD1 CATTGGGEPQHF TGTGCCACCACAGGGGGCGGGGAGCCCCAGCATTTT
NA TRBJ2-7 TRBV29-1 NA CSASGTWGYEQYF TGCAGCGCCTCAGGGACGTGGGGCTACGAGCAGTACTTC
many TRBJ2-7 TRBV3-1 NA CASSQVRGEQYF TGTGCCAGCAGCCAAGTTCGTGGGGAGCAGTACTTC
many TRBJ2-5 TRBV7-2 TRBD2 CASSAGLAGGGETQYF TGTGCCAGCAGCGCAGGACTAGCGGGAGGGGGGGAGACCCAGTACTTC
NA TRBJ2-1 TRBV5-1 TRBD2 CASSLGLAGSFSDEQFF TGCGCCAGCAGCTTGGGGCTAGCGGGCTCCTTTAGCGATGAGCAGTTCTTC
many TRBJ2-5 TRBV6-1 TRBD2 CASRSGGRETQYF TGTGCCAGCAGAAGCGGGGGGAGGGAGACCCAGTACTTC